This entry lists 4 T cell receptor beta chains sequenced from one sample in a study of T-cell memory formation after mild COVID-19. TCRdb ran MiXCR on the 5' RACE reads and lists one entry per CDR3 protein. The data contain 250,000 to 350,000 distinct CDR3 sequences, 15% to 20% of them singletons. Sequencing was performed on PBMCs or a T cell subset sorted from them (not recorded which). These receptors were taken from a man aged 18 to 35 who had mild COVID-19 (a few samples of this study predate the infection). Cell type and time point are not known.

The chain recombines TRBV20-1 with TRBJ2-5, with 10 nucleotides matching TRBD2. Germline CDR1 is DFQATT and CDR2 is SNEGSKA (reference sequence). The J segment lost 4 bases and the V segment lost 3 bases, leaving 11 bases of the junction unmatched. The CDR3 extends over 16 amino acids. CDR3 sequence: CSASGVAGGLRETQYF. CDR3 in DNA: TGCAGTGCTAGCGGGGTAGCGGGGGGTTTACGAGAGACCCAGTACTTC.

This chain uses TRBV5-8 with TRBJ2-1; a weak D match, TRBD1 (7 bases). Germline V CDR1 and CDR2: SGHTS, YDEGEE. V lost 4 bases to trimming and J lost 2 bases, with 16 bases between them. The CDR3 extends over 16 amino acids. For the CDR3, the DNA is TGTGCCAGCAGCAAATTCCAGGGGGGAACCTACAATGAGCAGTTCTTC. Its protein is CASSKFQGGTYNEQFF.

Comment on this clonotype: It is unclear where the CDR3 begins or ends on the DNA, so no DNA is shown, and the CDR3 is as TCRdb lists it. The J gene is TRBJ2-3, the V gene TRBV7-6. The CDR3 region is 15 residues in length, termini included. Germline lookup yields CDR1 SGHVS and CDR2 FNYEAQ. CDR3 sequence: CASSLSTSGTDTQYF.

The chain joins TRBV7-9 to TRBJ1-1; TRBD1 matches 8 bases. The V gene's germline CDR1 is SEHNR and CDR2 FQNEAQ (reference sequence). The CDR3 covers 15 residues. The ends lost 6 bases at V and 4 bases at J; junction bases unmatched: 10. CDR3 residues: CASRRQGALGTEAFF. The DNA for the CDR3 is TGTGCCAGCAGGCGGCAGGGGGCGTTGGGCACTGAAGCTTTCTTT. The full variable domain, its missing parts supplied by reference TRBV7-9 and TRBJ1-1, is DTGVSQNPRHKITKRGQNVTFRCDPISEHNRLYWYRQTLGQGPEFLTYFQNEAQLEKSRLLSDRFSAERPKGSFSTLEIQRTEQGDSAMYLCASRRQGALGTEAFFGQGTRLTVV.